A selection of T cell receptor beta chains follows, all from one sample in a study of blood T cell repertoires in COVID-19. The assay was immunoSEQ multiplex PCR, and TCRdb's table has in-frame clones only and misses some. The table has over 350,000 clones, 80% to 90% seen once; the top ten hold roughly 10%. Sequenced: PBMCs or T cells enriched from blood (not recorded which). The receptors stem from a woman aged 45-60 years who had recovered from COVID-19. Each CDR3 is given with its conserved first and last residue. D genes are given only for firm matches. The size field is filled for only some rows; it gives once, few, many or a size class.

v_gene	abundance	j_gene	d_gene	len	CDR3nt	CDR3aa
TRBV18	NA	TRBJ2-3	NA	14	TGTGCCAGCTCACCAATCGCCGGGGCAGATACGCAGTATTTT	CASSPIAGADTQYF
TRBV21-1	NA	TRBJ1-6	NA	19	TGTGCCAGCAGCGAAAAGGATGGGGGAACAGGGGGTCATAATTCACCCCTCCACTTT	CASSEKDGGTGGHNSPLHF
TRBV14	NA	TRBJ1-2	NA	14	TGTGCCAGCAGCCCTAGACGGAGTAACTATGGCTACACCTTC	CASSPRRSNYGYTF
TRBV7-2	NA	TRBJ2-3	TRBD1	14	TGTGCCAGCAGCTTACTAGCTGCACAGGGGGCGCAGTATTTT	CASSLLAAQGAQYF
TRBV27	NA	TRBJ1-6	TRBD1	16	TGTGCCAGCAGGCTGCTCGGGACAGCTATTAATTCACCCCTCCACTTT	CASRLLGTAINSPLHF
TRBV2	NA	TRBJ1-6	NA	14	TGTGCCAGCACGGTAGGAAGCGGGAATTCACCCCTCCACTTT	CASTVGSGNSPLHF
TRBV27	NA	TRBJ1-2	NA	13	TGTGCCAGCAGTTTTCAGGGGAACTATGGCTACACCTTC	CASSFQGNYGYTF
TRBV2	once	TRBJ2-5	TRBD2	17	TGTGCCAGCAGTGGAGTTGGAACTAGCGGGGGCCAAGAGACCCAGTACTTC	CASSGVGTSGGQETQYF
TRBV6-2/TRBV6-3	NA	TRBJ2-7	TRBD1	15	TGTGCCAGCAGTTACTGGGACAGACCTTCCTACGAGCAGTACTTC	CASSYWDRPSYEQYF
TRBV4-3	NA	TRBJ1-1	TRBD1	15	TGCGCCAGCAGCCAAGTGGCAGGGGGACGAACTGAAGCTTTCTTT	CASSQVAGGRTEAFF
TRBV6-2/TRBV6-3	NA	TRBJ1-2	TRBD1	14	TGTGCCAGCAGTTTGCCCGCTACAGGGGTAGGCTACACCTTC	CASSLPATGVGYTF
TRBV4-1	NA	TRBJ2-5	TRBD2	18	TGCGCCAGCAGCCAAGATACGGGGGGGGCCCTCGGTCGAGAGACCCAGTACTTC	CASSQDTGGALGRETQYF
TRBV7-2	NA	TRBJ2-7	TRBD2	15	TGTGCCAGCAGCTTGGGACTAGCGGGGTATTACGAGCAGTACTTC	CASSLGLAGYYEQYF
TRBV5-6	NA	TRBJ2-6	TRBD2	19	TGTGCCAGCAGCTTGGGCCCGGGGGGGCCCTTCTCTGGGGCCAACGTCCTGACTTTC	CASSLGPGGPFSGANVLTF
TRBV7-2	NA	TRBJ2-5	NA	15	TGTGCCAGCAGAGAGCCCTCCAGGGTCCAAGAGACCCAGTACTTC	CASREPSRVQETQYF
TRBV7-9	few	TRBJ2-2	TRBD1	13	TGTGCCAGAAGGGACAGCAACACCGGGGAGCTGTTTTTT	CARRDSNTGELFF
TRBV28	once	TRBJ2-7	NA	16	TGTGCCAGCAGTTCGCAGCGTACGGGCAGGGGCTCCGAGCAGTACTTC	CASSSQRTGRGSEQYF
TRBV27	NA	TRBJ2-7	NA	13	TGTGCCAGCGCCTTGGGGAGACCGTACGAGCAGTACTTC	CASALGRPYEQYF
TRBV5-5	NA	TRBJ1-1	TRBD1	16	TGTGCCAGCAGCCGGGGACAGGGGACTTCGAACACTGAAGCTTTCTTT	CASSRGQGTSNTEAFF
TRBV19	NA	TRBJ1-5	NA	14	TGTGCCACTACCTCCAGGGGAGGGAATCAGCCCCAGCATTTT	CATTSRGGNQPQHF
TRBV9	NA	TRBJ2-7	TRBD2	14	TGTGCCAGCAGCGTAGTGCCTAGCGGGTACGAGCAGTACTTC	CASSVVPSGYEQYF
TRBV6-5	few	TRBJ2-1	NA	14	TGTGCCAGCAGTCCCGAGTGGAGACCCAATGAGCAGTTCTTC	CASSPEWRPNEQFF
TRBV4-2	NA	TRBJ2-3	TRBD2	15	TGTGCCAGCAGCCAAGGGGGCGGGGGGGCTGATACGCAGTATTTT	CASSQGGGGADTQYF
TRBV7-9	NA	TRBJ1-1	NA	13	TGTGCCAGCAGTAGGTGGGGGGACACTGAAGCTTTCTTT	CASSRWGDTEAFF
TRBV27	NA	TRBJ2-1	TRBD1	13	TGTGCTTCCGACAGGGACAGGGAAGATGAGCAGTTCTTC	CASDRDREDEQFF
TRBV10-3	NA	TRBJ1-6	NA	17	TGTGCCATCAGTGAGTCGGCCAGCGGGAGAGCTAATTCACCCCTCCACTTT	CAISESASGRANSPLHF
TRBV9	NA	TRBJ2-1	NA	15	TGTGCCAGCAGCAACCAGATCGGCGGAATGAATGAGCAGTTCTTC	CASSNQIGGMNEQFF
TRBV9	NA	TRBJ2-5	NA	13	TGTGCCAGCGGCGGGGGCCCCCAAGAGACCCAGTACTTC	CASGGGPQETQYF
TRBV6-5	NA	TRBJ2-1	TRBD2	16	TGTGCCAGCAGTTACTCGAGACTAGCGGGGGCGAGTGAGCAGTTCTTC	CASSYSRLAGASEQFF
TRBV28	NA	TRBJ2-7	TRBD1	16	TGTGCCAGCAGTTCACCGGGGGGACAGGGGATCCACGAGCAGTACTTC	CASSSPGGQGIHEQYF
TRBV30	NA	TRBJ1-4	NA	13	TGTGCCTGGAGCGGCAGGGGAGATGAAAAACTGTTTTTT	CAWSGRGDEKLFF
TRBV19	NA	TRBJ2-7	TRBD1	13	TGTGCCAGTAGCCCTGACAGGGGCGGCGAGCAGTACTTC	CASSPDRGGEQYF
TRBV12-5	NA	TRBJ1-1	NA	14	TGTGCTAGTGGTTTGGTATACGGGGTTACTGAAGCTTTCTTT	CASGLVYGVTEAFF
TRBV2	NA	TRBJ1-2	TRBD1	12	TGTGCCAGCGGACAGGGGAGCTATGGCTACACCTTC	CASGQGSYGYTF
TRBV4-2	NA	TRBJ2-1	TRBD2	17	TGTGCCAGCAGCCAGCCCCTTAGCGGGGGGTCCTACAATGAGCAGTTCTTC	CASSQPLSGGSYNEQFF
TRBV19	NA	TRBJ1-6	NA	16	TGTGCCAGTAGTATGGCTGGAACAGGGCCCCATTCACCCCTCCACTTT	CASSMAGTGPHSPLHF
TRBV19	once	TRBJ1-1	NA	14	TGTGCCAGTGATTTAGGGGCGGGAGGAACTGAAGCTTTCTTT	CASDLGAGGTEAFF